These 28 T cell receptor beta chains originate from one sample sequenced in a study of blood T cell repertoires in COVID-19. Assay: immunoSEQ multiplex PCR; the TCRdb copy retains only in-frame clones and omits some. Found here are over 95,000 clones, 80% to 90% of them singletons; the top ten hold roughly 10%. Input material: peripheral blood. These TCRs come from a human donor in a cohort sampled during active COVID-19.

This clone was recorded a few times. The rearrangement links TRBV9 to TRBJ2-7, with a weak D call TRBD1 (6 bases). The CDR3 spans 14 residues. Germline V CDR1 and CDR2: SGDLS, YYNGEE. The germline V and J ends were trimmed by 1 base and 5 bases, with 13 bases remaining between them. CDR3 sequence: CASSVTGIGHEQYF. CDR3 coding DNA: TGTGCCAGCAGCGTAACAGGGATCGGCCACGAGCAGTACTTC.

This clone was counted only a few times. The V gene is TRBV7-8, the J gene TRBJ2-7, with TRBD1 as a possible D gene (5 bases). From germline, CDR1 is SGHVS and CDR2 FQNEAQ. This CDR3 has 14 residues. V was shortened by 3 bases and J by 0 bases, with 9 bases between the two germline ends. In DNA, the CDR3 is TGTGCCAGCAGCTTGGGGCGAGCCTCCTACGAGCAGTACTTC. Protein sequence: CASSLGRASYEQYF. Using reference TRBV7-8 and TRBJ2-7 for the parts outside the CDR3, the full variable domain is GAGVSQSPRYKVAKRGQDVALRCDPISGHVSLFWYQQALGQGPEFLTYFQNEAQLDKSGLPSDRFFAERPEGSVSTLKIQRTQQEDSAVYLCASSLGRASYEQYFGPGTRLTVT.

V and J are TRBV10-3 and TRBJ1-2, with 11 bases that match TRBD1. This CDR3 contains 15 residues. The germline V gene has CDR1 ENHRY and CDR2 SYGVKD. J lost 4 bases, V lost 4 bases, and 5 bases had no gene match. The DNA for the CDR3 is TGTGCCATCAGTGTTGGACAGGGGGCCCGCTATGGCTACACCTTC. Protein product: CAISVGQGARYGYTF.

The rearrangement joins TRBV15 to TRBJ1-4, with D perhaps matching TRBD1 (5 bases). V gave up 3 bases and J gave up 8 bases, with 13 bases separating them. In germline, CDR1 is LNHNV, CDR2 YYDKDF (reference sequence). The CDR3 contains 14 residues. CDR3 sequence (DNA): TGTGCCACCAGCAGGGGGGGAGATGAGGAAAAACTGTTTTTT. Its translation: CATSRGGDEEKLFF.

The chain links TRBV5-4 to TRBJ1-6, with no clear D. V was trimmed by 3 bases and J by 7 bases, leaving 14 bases between them. The CDR3 runs 15 residues. In germline, CDR1 is SGHNT, CDR2 YYREEE (reference sequence). The CDR3 DNA follows: TGTGCCAGCAGCTCCCCGACCGGGGTCAATTCACCCCTCCACTTT. Translated: CASSSPTGVNSPLHF.

This chain joins TRBV19 and TRBJ2-7; D not resolved. Germline-derived CDR1 and CDR2 are LNHDA and SQIVND (reference sequence). The V gene lost 4 bases and the J gene lost 1 base, with 11 bases spanning the gap. The CDR3 spans 14 residues. CDR3 coding DNA: TGTGCCAGTAGTACTCAGAAATCTTCCTACGAGCAGTACTTC. Protein product: CASSTQKSSYEQYF.

This clone was counted at least ten times. The rearrangement links TRBV7-9 to TRBJ1-4, with 8 bases lining up with TRBD1. Germline assignment: CDR1 SEHNR and CDR2 FQNEAQ (reference sequence). The CDR3 is made up of 17 amino acids. V trimming: 4 bases; J trimming: 3 bases; junction bases outside the gene matches: 10. Here the CDR3 reads CASSSSGQGRSNEKLFF. The DNA for the CDR3 is TGTGCCAGCAGCTCAAGTGGACAGGGAAGATCTAATGAAAAACTGTTTTTT.

A few counts support this clone. The rearrangement links TRBV7-3 to TRBJ1-1; D is ambiguous. The V gene's germline CDR1 is SGHTA and CDR2 FQGTGA. This CDR3 spans 13 amino acids. V was cut by 2 bases and J by 2 bases, with 6 bases left in between. In DNA form, the CDR3 reads TGTGCCAGCAGCTTATCAGGTAACACTGAAGCTTTCTTT. Translated: CASSLSGNTEAFF.

V is TRBV10-3 and J is TRBJ2-7; 7 nucleotides agree with TRBD1. Germline V gives CDR1 ENHRY, CDR2 SYGVKD. Germline trimming cut 2 bases from V and 4 bases from J; bases unmatched to any gene: 11. The CDR3 sequence is 16 residues long. CDR3 nucleotide sequence: TGTGCCATCAGTGAGGGCCCGGGACAGTCTACGTACGAGCAGTACTTC. Its protein is CAISEGPGQSTYEQYF.

The chain has TRBV27 and TRBJ2-1, with TRBD2 matching 7 bases. The CDR3 totals 15 residues. CDR1 is MNHEY and CDR2 is SMNVEV in the germline V gene (reference sequence). V shed 5 bases and J 9 bases; nucleotides not matched to a gene: 13. The CDR3 reads CASSPELWGGSEQFF. The CDR3 bases are TGTGCCAGCAGTCCAGAACTGTGGGGAGGGTCTGAGCAGTTCTTC.

The chain recombines TRBV7-2 with TRBJ1-2, with D possibly TRBD1 on 6 matching bases. The germline V gene encodes CDR1 SGHTA and CDR2 FQGNSA. The V end lost 0 bases, the J end lost 0 bases, and 11 bases lay between the germline ends. The CDR3 spans 16 residues. Written as DNA, the CDR3 is TGTGCCAGCAGCTTAGCGTCCCAGGGGCCTAACTATGGCTACACCTTC. As protein: CASSLASQGPNYGYTF.

Only one count was recorded for this clone. The chain employs TRBV27 and TRBJ1-1, with 10 bases identical to TRBD1. With V trimmed by 2 bases and J by 4 bases, 7 bases remained unmatched. CDR1 and CDR2 (germline): MNHEY, SMNVEV (reference sequence). The CDR3 sequence is 16 residues long. The CDR3 sequence: CASSLHRQGATTEAFF. In DNA form, the CDR3 reads TGTGCCAGCAGTTTACACAGACAGGGGGCGACCACTGAAGCTTTCTTT.

This chain links TRBV7-2 with TRBJ2-7; D is unclear. CDR3 length: 14 residues. V shed 0 bases and J shed 3 bases, with 9 bases lying between them. Germline V lookup: CDR1 SGHTA, CDR2 FQGNSA. In DNA form, the CDR3 reads TGTGCCAGCAGCTTAGCGGCTAGAAACTACGAGCAGTACTTC. This codes for CASSLAARNYEQYF.

The chain uses TRBV6-4 and TRBJ1-2; weak D call: TRBD1 (5 bases). This CDR3 is 16 amino acids long. Germline lookup yields CDR1 MRHNA and CDR2 SNTAGT. The V end lost 3 bases, the J end lost 0 bases, and 14 bases lay between the germline ends. CDR3 region: CASSEEGFPSNYGYTF. DNA of the CDR3: TGTGCCAGCAGTGAGGAGGGGTTCCCTTCTAACTATGGCTACACCTTC.

This chain joins TRBV6-2 or TRBV6-3 and TRBJ2-7; D unresolved. Trimming removed 2 bases at V and 0 bases at J, with 14 bases between. This CDR3 spans 16 amino acids. Per the germline V gene, CDR1 is MNHEY and CDR2 is SVGEGT. The CDR3 nucleotides are TGTGCCAGCAGTTACCTCGGCAGGCCTTACTCCTACGAGCAGTACTTC. Protein: CASSYLGRPYSYEQYF.

The rearrangement joins TRBV19 to TRBJ1-4, with D unresolved. V was pared by 4 bases and J by 0 bases, with 18 bases between. The V gene's germline CDR1 is LNHDA and CDR2 SQIVND (reference sequence). CDR3 length equals 18 residues. The CDR3 loop reads CASSNAGGSLSTNEKLFF. In nucleotides, the CDR3 is TGTGCCAGTAGTAACGCCGGCGGCTCTCTGTCAACTAATGAAAAACTGTTTTTT.

V usage is TRBV19 and J usage is TRBJ1-6; TRBD1 might be the D (5 bases). The V and J ends lost 0 bases and 5 bases respectively, with 14 bases between them. Germline CDR1 is LNHDA and CDR2 is SQIVND (reference sequence). The CDR3 extends over 17 amino acids. The CDR3 DNA sequence: TGTGCCAGTAGTATAGATCGCCAGGGCACCAATAATTCACCCCTCCACTTT. It yields the protein CASSIDRQGTNNSPLHF. Full variable domain (rest looked up from reference TRBV19 and TRBJ1-6): DGGITQSPKYLFRKEGQNVTLSCEQNLNHDAMYWYRQDPGQGLRLIYYSQIVNDFQKGDIAEGYSVSREKKESFPLTVTSAQKNPTAFYLCASSIDRQGTNNSPLHFGNGTRLTVT.

The chain combines TRBV24-1 with TRBJ2-1; 14 bases agree with TRBD2. The CDR3 loop spans 14 amino acids. V shed 5 bases, J shed 8 bases, and the junction held 1 base outside the gene matches. Germline CDR1 and CDR2: KGHDR and SFDVKD. The CDR3 region is CATSGGLAGDEQFF. For the CDR3, the DNA is TGTGCCACCAGTGGGGGACTAGCGGGGGATGAGCAGTTCTTC.

DNA for the CDR3: TGTGCCAGCAGCAACCTTCTGGAGCGGGCCACACTCTCCTACGAGCAGTACTTC. It encodes CASSNLLERATLSYEQYF. The rearrangement joins TRBV21-1 to TRBJ2-7; the table's D call, TRBD2, has no DNA check behind it. TRBV21-1 has pseudogene status. The CDR3 length is 18 residues.

The rearrangement joins TRBV28 to TRBJ1-6; TRBD1 matches at 7 bases. CDR3 length equals 14 residues. With V trimmed by 7 bases and J by 7 bases, 7 bases remained unmatched. From germline, CDR1 is MDHEN and CDR2 SYDVKM. In nucleotides, the CDR3 is TGTGCCAGCAAACCAGGGGGTGGGAATTCACCCCTCCACTTT. It encodes CASKPGGGNSPLHF.

The V call is TRBV28, the J call TRBJ2-7, with TRBD1 identical over 9 bases. Trimming removed 5 bases from V and 7 bases from J; junction bases left unmatched: 9. The CDR3 has 14 residues. Germline CDR1 reads MDHEN; CDR2 reads SYDVKM. The CDR3 nucleotides are TGTGCCAGCAGTCGGACAGGGGATTGGGGAGAGCAGTACTTC. This translates into CASSRTGDWGEQYF.

This chain uses TRBV5-4 with TRBJ1-3; D is possibly TRBD1 (6 bases). CDR3 length: 15 amino acids. CDR1 is SGHNT, CDR2 YYREEE, per germline (reference sequence). V was trimmed by 4 bases and J by 0 bases, leaving 11 bases between them. The CDR3 region is CASSPTGSSGNTIYF. The CDR3 coding sequence is TGTGCCAGCAGCCCGACAGGTAGCTCTGGAAACACCATATATTTT.

The J gene is TRBJ2-5, the V gene TRBV5-1; 10 bases map to TRBD1. The germline V gene has CDR1 SGHRS and CDR2 YFSETQ. The CDR3 sequence is 14 residues long. The J segment lost 3 bases and the V segment lost 4 bases, leaving 3 bases of the junction unmatched. DNA for the CDR3: TGCGCCAGCAGCCGGGACAGGGGAGAAGAGACCCAGTACTTC. Amino acid sequence: CASSRDRGEETQYF.

This clone showed up just a few times. V and J are TRBV11-2 and TRBJ2-7; tentative D call: TRBD2 (5 bases). The CDR3 totals 12 residues. V was clipped by 4 bases and J by 5 bases, with 9 bases between them. The germline V gene encodes CDR1 SGHAT and CDR2 FQNNGV. For the CDR3, the DNA is TGTGCCAGCAGCTCCACTAGTCACGAGCAGTACTTC. It translates to CASSSTSHEQYF.

V is TRBV4-2 and J is TRBJ1-6, with D perhaps matching TRBD1 (6 bases). This CDR3 region has 16 residues. Germline CDR1 is LGHNA and CDR2 is YNFKEQ. The germline V and J ends were trimmed by 1 base and 7 bases, with 14 bases remaining between them. In nucleotides, the CDR3 is TGTGCCAGCAGCCAAGTGGCAGGGGCGGACAATTCACCCCTCCACTTT. Its protein is CASSQVAGADNSPLHF.

The genes are TRBV7-8 and TRBJ2-3; 13 bases match TRBD2. After removal of 5 bases from V and 7 bases from J, the junction contained 12 bases not matched to a gene. The CDR3 runs 17 residues. Germline CDR1 and CDR2: SGHVS and FQNEAQ. In DNA form, the CDR3 reads TGTGCCAGCAGCCAAACACCAACTAGCGGGGGGGCGAATACGCAGTATTTT. Translating gives CASSQTPTSGGANTQYF.

The chain carries TRBV5-1 and TRBJ1-3; no definite D call. This CDR3 spans 15 amino acids. V lost 4 bases to trimming and J lost 8 bases, with 19 bases between them. Germline V gene lookup returns CDR1 SGHRS and CDR2 YFSETQ. CDR3 amino acids: CASSPLTGSGDTIYF. In nucleotides, the CDR3 is TGCGCCAGCAGCCCCCTGACGGGGTCGGGTGACACCATATATTTT.

The V and J genes are TRBV2 and TRBJ1-6; a weak D match, TRBD1 (5 bases). Trimming cost V 6 bases and J 8 bases, with 17 bases left between them. Germline V lookup: CDR1 SNHLY, CDR2 FYNNEI. This CDR3 comprises 15 residues. CDR3 in DNA: TGTGCCAGCAGGGCAAATACAGGTGGCGATTCACCCCTCCACTTT. It specifies CASRANTGGDSPLHF.